These 19 T cell receptor beta chains originate from one sample sequenced in a study of response to subunit inactivated influenza vaccine. TCRdb used MiXCR to reprocess the RT-PCR reads, holding one entry per CDR3 protein. The data hold about 500,000 distinct CDR3 sequences, with 10% to 15% observed a single time. The specimen was PBMCs from blood, collected roughly 47 days after vaccination. These receptors came from a man aged 50-59 years who received an inactivated influenza vaccine.

This clonotype appeared a few times. This chain joins TRBV10-3 and TRBJ2-7; TRBD2 matches at 10 bases. V lost 4 bases to trimming and J lost 7 bases; unmatched junction nucleotides: 7. The CDR3 is made up of 14 amino acids. The germline gives CDR1 ENHRY, CDR2 SYGVKD. The CDR3 sequence is CAISGLAGDDEQYF. The CDR3 coding sequence is TGTGCCATCAGTGGTCTAGCGGGAGACGATGAGCAGTACTTC.

This clonotype showed up just a few times. The chain uses TRBV19 and TRBJ1-1, with a tentative D call TRBD1 (5 bases). Germline V lookup: CDR1 LNHDA, CDR2 SQIVND (reference sequence). This CDR3 comprises 14 residues. Trimming removed 7 bases at V and 2 bases at J, with 14 bases between. The CDR3 coding sequence is TGTGCCAGTACTAGGAGACAGAAAAACACTGAAGCTTTCTTT. It is translated as CASTRRQKNTEAFF.

This chain uses TRBV12-3 or TRBV12-4 with TRBJ2-1, with D possibly being TRBD2 (6 bases). The CDR3 contains 13 residues. Trimming shortened V by 8 bases and J by 3 bases, and 11 bases separated the two germline ends. CDR3 sequence reads: CASGLANYNEQFF. As DNA, the CDR3 is TGTGCCAGCGGCCTAGCGAACTACAATGAGCAGTTCTTC.

This clonotype occurred a few times. This CDR3 is CATSDLGGQDTQYF. CDR3 nucleotides: TGTGCCACCAGTGATTTGGGGGGGCAAGATACGCAGTATTTT. The V gene is TRBV24-1, the J gene TRBJ2-3; TRBD1 or TRBD2 may be the D gene (6 bases each). The germline CDR1 and CDR2 sequences are KGHDR and SFDVKD. The CDR3 totals 14 residues. With 0 bases removed from V and 5 bases from J, the gap between germline ends came to 8 bases.

The chain links TRBV7-9 to TRBJ2-2, with D maybe TRBD2 (6 bases). The CDR3 is 16 residues long. From germline, CDR1 is SEHNR and CDR2 FQNEAQ (reference sequence). The V end lost 3 bases, the J end lost 4 bases, and 15 bases lay between the germline ends. CDR3 amino acids: CASSFQRAHSTGELFF. The CDR3, as DNA: TGTGCCAGCAGCTTTCAGCGGGCTCATTCCACCGGGGAGCTGTTTTTT.

This clonotype has ten or more counts. The chain recombines TRBV12-3 or TRBV12-4 with TRBJ1-6, with 9 nucleotides matching TRBD1. The CDR3 covers 14 residues. The ends lost 5 bases at V and 8 bases at J; junction bases unmatched: 4. The CDR3 here is CASSPRDRDSPLHF. DNA of the CDR3: TGTGCCAGCAGTCCCCGGGACAGGGATTCACCCCTCCACTTT.

This clonotype was seen a handful of times. This rearrangement joins TRBV20-1 to TRBJ1-1; the D gene is possibly TRBD1 (6 bases). The CDR3 has 11 amino acids. V lost 6 bases, J lost 6 bases, and 11 bases lay in between. CDR1 and CDR2 (germline): DFQATT, SNEGSKA (reference sequence). CDR3 sequence: CSADRTAEAFF. In DNA form, the CDR3 reads TGCAGTGCCGACAGGACTGCTGAAGCTTTCTTT.

The chain employs TRBV20-1 and TRBJ2-6, with D unclear. Germline V gives CDR1 DFQATT, CDR2 SNEGSKA (reference sequence). Trimming took off 3 bases at V and 1 base at J, with 7 bases between the two ends. This CDR3 contains 14 residues. The chain's CDR3 is CSASKGSGANVLTF. The DNA for the CDR3 is TGCAGTGCTAGCAAGGGTTCTGGGGCCAACGTCCTGACTTTC.

This clonotype turned up a few times. This chain connects TRBV2 to TRBJ2-1, with D possibly TRBD2 on 5 matching bases. CDR3 length equals 14 residues. The V gene lost 6 bases and the J gene lost 3 bases, with 12 bases spanning the gap. CDR1 and CDR2 (germline): SNHLY, FYNNEI. The CDR3 region is CASRGAPDYNEQFF. CDR3 sequence (DNA): TGTGCCAGCAGGGGAGCGCCCGACTACAATGAGCAGTTCTTC. Based on the CDR3 plus reference TRBV2 and TRBJ2-1, the full variable domain is EPEVTQTPSHQVTQMGQEVILRCVPISNHLYFYWYRQILGQKVEFLVSFYNNEISEKSEIFDDQFSVERPDGSNFTLKIRSTKLEDSAMYFCASRGAPDYNEQFFGPGTRLTVL.

This clonotype has a count of ten or more. The chain has TRBV9 and TRBJ2-5; unclear D gene. Germline V gene sequence: CDR1 SGDLS, CDR2 YYNGEE. CDR3 length: 15 residues. Trimming pared 0 bases from V and 1 base from J, leaving 10 bases between. The CDR3 DNA reads as TGTGCCAGCAGCGTAGCTCTGGGTGCCCAAGAGACCCAGTACTTC. Its translation is CASSVALGAQETQYF.

This clonotype was seen a handful of times. The chain links TRBV29-1 to TRBJ1-2, with D perhaps matching TRBD1 (6 bases). Germline lookup yields CDR1 SQVTM and CDR2 ANQGSEA. V dropped 6 bases and J dropped 2 bases, with 25 bases sitting between them. The CDR3 contains 17 residues. The CDR3 DNA sequence: TGCAGCGTCCTGGGGGGCCCGTATGTCAGGGACAACTATGGCTACACCTTC. Its translation is CSVLGGPYVRDNYGYTF.

This clonotype came up a few times. This chain connects TRBV12-3 or TRBV12-4 to TRBJ1-1, with 7 bases matching TRBD1. V was clipped by 3 bases and J by 0 bases; unmatched bases: 7. CDR3 length: 16 amino acids. DNA for the CDR3: TGTGCCAGCAGTTTCTTGCCAGGGGGAATGAACACTGAAGCTTTCTTT. This sequence encodes CASSFLPGGMNTEAFF.

This clonotype is medium-sized in the sample. The chain combines TRBV4-2 with TRBJ2-3; 7 bases line up with TRBD2. Per germline, CDR1 LGHNA and CDR2 YNFKEQ. CDR3 size: 17 residues. V trimming: 1 base; J trimming: 4 bases; junction bases outside the gene matches: 11. CDR3 nucleotide sequence: TGTGCCAGCAGCCAAGGGAACGGCGGGAGACTGGCAGATACGCAGTATTTT. Translation: CASSQGNGGRLADTQYF.

In the case of this clonotype: A read error may account for a junction end that differs from germline. DNA of the CDR3: TGTGCCAGCAGGAGACTCAATCAGCCCCAGCTTTTT. It translates to CASRRLNQPQLF. The chain has TRBV2 and TRBJ1-5; D call uncertain. CDR1 and CDR2 (germline): SNHLY, FYNNEI. The CDR3 has 12 amino acids.

This clonotype was detected only a few times. This sequence joins TRBV20-1 and TRBJ2-7; D possibly corresponds to TRBD2 (5 bases). CDR1 and CDR2 from the germline V gene are DFQATT and SNEGSKA (reference sequence). Trimming cost V 2 bases and J 1 base, with 9 bases left between them. The CDR3 sequence is 13 residues long. The CDR3 loop reads CSARRGGSYEQYF. For the CDR3, the DNA is TGCAGTGCTAGACGTGGAGGTTCCTACGAGCAGTACTTC.

V usage is TRBV29-1 and J usage is TRBJ2-3; 7 bases agree with TRBD1. The CDR3 totals 18 residues. Germline CDR1 is SQVTM and CDR2 is ANQGSEA. The ends lost 3 bases at V and 0 bases at J; junction bases unmatched: 15. CDR3 sequence (DNA): TGCAGCGTTGAGAGGGACGTCGGGACAGCCAGTAGCACAGATACGCAGTATTTT. Translation gives CSVERDVGTASSTDTQYF.

The V gene is TRBV5-1, the J gene TRBJ2-3, with TRBD2 matching 10 bases. The germline gives CDR1 SGHRS, CDR2 YFSETQ. V was clipped by 3 bases and J by 0 bases; unmatched bases: 7. This CDR3 is built from 17 residues. The CDR3: CASSSRISGRSTDTQYF. The CDR3 nucleotides read TGCGCCAGCAGCTCCCGGATTAGCGGGAGGAGCACAGATACGCAGTATTTT.

This clonotype was counted at least ten times. CDR3 amino acids: CASSPRTGLSSYEQYF. CDR3 DNA: TGCGCCAGCAGCCCCCGGACAGGGCTAAGCTCCTACGAGCAGTACTTC. The V and J genes are TRBV5-1 and TRBJ2-7; 8 bases line up with TRBD1. The CDR3 is made up of 16 amino acids. Germline values: CDR1 SGHRS, CDR2 YFSETQ. Trimming removed 4 bases from V and 0 bases from J; junction bases left unmatched: 9.

Regarding this clonotype: A read error may account for a junction end that differs from germline. The V gene is TRBV20-1, the J gene TRBJ2-1, with 8 bases fitting TRBD2. The CDR3 runs 8 residues. Per the germline V gene, CDR1 is DFQATT and CDR2 is SNEGSKA (reference sequence). The CDR3, as DNA: TGCAGTGCTCCGACTAGCGCCTTC. It is translated as CSAPTSAF.